Following are 27 T cell receptor beta chains from one sample sequenced in a study of cytomegalovirus exposure and HLA in healthy donors. 60 Vbeta and 13 Jbeta primers were used in PCR. Profiled with immunoSEQ multiplex PCR; TCRdb holds only in-frame clones, not every one. Among about 89,000 clones listed, 65% to 80% were seen once. Specimen: PBMCs. The receptors were sampled from a man aged 25 to 45 in good health and CMV-seropositive.

This clone has a handful of counts. The V gene is TRBV4-2, the J gene TRBJ1-3; D uncertain. Germline V gene sequence: CDR1 LGHNA, CDR2 YNFKEQ. The CDR3 length is 18 residues. V was trimmed by 0 bases and J by 0 bases, leaving 15 bases between them. The DNA for the CDR3 is TGTGCCAGCAGCCAAGATAGAGAAGACACCCTCTCTGGAAACACCATATATTTT. Translating it yields CASSQDREDTLSGNTIYF.

The chain has TRBV5-1 and TRBJ2-5; the match to TRBD1 covers 8 bases. CDR1 and CDR2 (germline): SGHRS, YFSETQ. V trimming: 2 bases; J trimming: 8 bases; junction bases outside the gene matches: 11. This CDR3 region has 15 residues. This CDR3 reads CASSLLPDRVGTQYF. CDR3 DNA sequence: TGCGCCAGCAGCTTATTACCGGACAGGGTAGGAACCCAGTACTTC. Using reference TRBV5-1 and TRBJ2-5 for the parts outside the CDR3, the full variable domain is KAGVTQTPRYLIKTRGQQVTLSCSPISGHRSVSWYQQTPGQGLQFLFEYFSETQRNKGNFPGRFSGRQFSNSRSEMNVSTLELGDSALYLCASSLLPDRVGTQYFGPGTRLLVL.

The chain recombines TRBV6-5 with TRBJ1-5, with TRBD1 identical over 7 bases. Germline trimming cut 6 bases from V and 1 base from J; bases unmatched to any gene: 6. CDR1 and CDR2 (germline): MNHEY, SVGAGI. This CDR3 has 15 amino acids. CDR3 sequence: CASRIKQGSNQPQHF. CDR3 in DNA: TGTGCCAGCAGAATAAAACAGGGGAGCAATCAGCCCCAGCATTTT.

This clone was picked up a small number of times. The V gene is TRBV6-5, the J gene TRBJ1-6; TRBD1 matches at 9 bases. The CDR3 is 15 amino acids. The V and J ends lost 3 bases and 8 bases, in that order; junction bases with no gene match: 5. Germline V CDR1 and CDR2: MNHEY, SVGAGI. The CDR3 sequence: CASSYKTGGDSPLHF. CDR3 nucleotide sequence: TGTGCCAGCAGTTATAAAACAGGGGGCGATTCACCCCTCCACTTT.

Concerning this clone: In the same sample, other DNA sequences code for this CDR3. The chain has TRBV6-5 and TRBJ1-2; 9 nucleotides align to TRBD1. The junction had 4 bases not matched to a gene; V was cut back by 5 bases and J by 9 bases. Germline CDR1 MNHEY, CDR2 SVGAGI. There are 12 residues in the CDR3. The DNA of the CDR3 is TGTGCCAGCAGTAACAGGGGGCCGAGCTACACCTTC. Translating it yields CASSNRGPSYTF.

This clone was counted only a few times. This chain's CDR3 is CASSFFTSGGLQETQYF. As DNA, the CDR3 is TGTGCCAGCAGCTTCTTTACTAGCGGGGGGCTCCAAGAGACCCAGTACTTC. The rearrangement joins TRBV5-6 to TRBJ2-5; 12 bases are a match to TRBD2. The CDR3 loop spans 17 amino acids. Germline V gene data show CDR1 as SGHDT and CDR2 as YYEEEE. Germline trimming cut 2 bases from V and 1 base from J; bases unmatched to any gene: 6. The full variable domain, rest sourced from reference TRBV5-6 and TRBJ2-5, is DAGVTQSPTHLIKTRGQQVTLRCSPKSGHDTVSWYQQALGQGPQFIFQYYEEEERQRGNFPDRFSGHQFPNYSSELNVNALLLGDSALYLCASSFFTSGGLQETQYFGPGTRLLVL.

The J gene is TRBJ1-6, the V gene TRBV30, with D possibly matching TRBD1 (5 bases). The CDR3 sequence is 11 residues long. The germline V gene has CDR1 GTSNPN and CDR2 SVGIG (reference sequence). The V end was cut by 8 bases, the J end by 14 bases, with 16 bases between. DNA for the CDR3: TGTGCCGGGTTGGAGGGGTTCACCCTCCACTTT. Translating gives CAGLEGFTLHF. The entire variable domain, with the rest obtained from reference TRBV30 and TRBJ1-6, is as follows: SQTIHQWPATLVQPVGSPLSLECTVEGTSNPNLYWYRQAAGRGLQLLFYSVGIGQISSEVPQNLSASRPQDRQFILSSKKLLLSDSGFYLCAGLEGFTLHFGNGTRLTVT.

The chain carries TRBV10-3 and TRBJ1-5, with 8 positions matching TRBD1. The CDR3 has 15 residues. Trimming took 2 bases from V and 6 from J; bases not matched to a gene: 6. CDR1 and CDR2 (germline): ENHRY, SYGVKD. The CDR3 loop reads CAISEGQGGSQPQHF. DNA for the CDR3: TGTGCCATCAGTGAGGGACAGGGAGGGAGTCAGCCCCAGCATTTT.

CDR3 residues: CAWKRGASYNEQFF. In DNA form, the CDR3 reads TGTGCCTGGAAGCGCGGGGCTAGCTACAATGAGCAGTTCTTC. The V and J genes are TRBV30 and TRBJ2-1, with a tentative D call TRBD2 (6 bases). Looked up from germline, CDR1 is GTSNPN and CDR2 is SVGIG (reference sequence). V was clipped by 4 bases and J by 3 bases, with 13 bases between them. There are 14 residues in the CDR3. Full variable domain (remainder filled in from reference TRBV30 and TRBJ2-1): SQTIHQWPATLVQPVGSPLSLECTVEGTSNPNLYWYRQAAGRGLQLLFYSVGIGQISSEVPQNLSASRPQDRQFILSSKKLLLSDSGFYLCAWKRGASYNEQFFGPGTRLTVL.

This chain joins TRBV6-4 and TRBJ2-3, with TRBD2 matching 12 bases. This CDR3 region has 16 residues. The germline V gene has CDR1 MRHNA and CDR2 SNTAGT. The V gene end was trimmed by 0 bases and the J gene end by 6 bases; junction bases not matched to a gene: 4. The CDR3 reads CASSDSPSGGADTQYF. DNA for the CDR3: TGTGCCAGCAGTGACTCTCCTAGCGGGGGGGCGGATACGCAGTATTTT.

The chain joins TRBV7-6 to TRBJ2-2; D remains unclear. From germline, CDR1 is SGHVS and CDR2 FNYEAQ. The CDR3 is made up of 19 amino acids. V was cut by 1 base and J by 3 bases, with 21 bases left in between. The CDR3 region is CASSLVRSWASRDTGELFF. Written as DNA, the CDR3 is TGTGCCAGCAGCTTAGTCCGAAGCTGGGCCTCGAGAGACACCGGGGAGCTGTTTTTT.

The chain employs TRBV7-9 and TRBJ2-1, with 11 bases matching TRBD2. The CDR3 is 17 residues long. CDR1 is SEHNR, CDR2 FQNEAQ, per germline (reference sequence). Trimming cost V 5 bases and J 5 bases; bases outside gene matches: 11. The CDR3 loop is CASSRTGTSGANNEQFF. For the CDR3, the DNA is TGTGCCAGCAGCAGAACCGGGACTAGCGGAGCTAACAATGAGCAGTTCTTC.

By share, this clone counts as medium-sized. The chain joins TRBV6-4 to TRBJ2-3, with D perhaps matching TRBD2 (5 bases). Germline-derived CDR1 and CDR2 are MRHNA and SNTAGT. The CDR3 totals 15 residues. V lost 0 bases and J lost 1, with 8 bases in between. CDR3 in DNA: TGTGCCAGCAGTGACTCGAACGGGGGCACAGATACGCAGTATTTT. Its protein is CASSDSNGGTDTQYF.

CDR3 loop: CASSRTGGNNEQFF. The DNA for the CDR3 is TGTGCCAGCAGCAGGACAGGGGGGAACAATGAGCAGTTCTTC. V and J are TRBV7-9 and TRBJ2-1; TRBD1 agrees at 10 bases. CDR3 size: 14 residues. Germline-derived CDR1 and CDR2 are SEHNR and FQNEAQ (reference sequence). Trimming at V came to 5 bases and at J to 5 bases, leaving 3 bases not matched to a gene. The whole variable domain, filled in from reference TRBV7-9 and TRBJ2-1, reads DTGVSQNPRHKITKRGQNVTFRCDPISEHNRLYWYRQTLGQGPEFLTYFQNEAQLEKSRLLSDRFSAERPKGSFSTLEIQRTEQGDSAMYLCASSRTGGNNEQFFGPGTRLTVL.

This clone was detected only once. The V and J genes are TRBV2 and TRBJ1-2; 9 bases line up with TRBD1. V shed 6 bases and J 5 bases; nucleotides not matched to a gene: 10. This CDR3 is 15 amino acids long. Germline-derived CDR1 and CDR2 are SNHLY and FYNNEI. CDR3 residues: CASRSGQGQGYGYTF. The CDR3 region has the DNA TGTGCCAGCAGGTCCGGACAGGGGCAGGGGTATGGCTACACCTTC.

The chain is built from TRBV5-1 and TRBJ2-5; 7 bases align to TRBD1. The CDR3 loop spans 14 amino acids. Germline V gene sequence: CDR1 SGHRS, CDR2 YFSETQ. The V and J ends lost 3 bases and 1 base, in that order; junction bases with no gene match: 3. CDR3 coding DNA: TGCGCCAGCAGCTCAGGGACAGCCCAAGAGACCCAGTACTTC. Residues: CASSSGTAQETQYF.

A word on this clone: One junction end does not reproduce the germline sequence, and a read error may be involved. The CDR3 sequence is CSSSLKTGVIGNSPLHF. Written as DNA, the CDR3 is TGTTCCAGCAGCTTAAAGACAGGGGTGATAGGTAATTCACCCCTCCACTTT. The V gene is TRBV7-9, the J gene TRBJ1-6; 8 bases line up with TRBD1. The CDR3 consists of 17 residues. Looked up from germline, CDR1 is SEHNR and CDR2 is FQNEAQ (reference sequence). The variable domain in full, with the rest retrieved from reference TRBV7-9 and TRBJ1-6, is DTGVSQNPRHKITKRGQNVTFRCDPISEHNRLYWYRQTLGQGPEFLTYFQNEAQLEKSRLLSDRFSAERPKGSFSTLEIQRTEQGDSAMYLCSSSLKTGVIGNSPLHFGNGTRLTVT.

This clone was seen a handful of times. The chain employs TRBV9 and TRBJ1-5, with 7 bases that match TRBD1. The CDR3 is made up of 16 amino acids. CDR1 is SGDLS and CDR2 is YYNGEE in the germline V gene. V dropped 2 bases and J dropped 3; count of bases not matched to a gene: 8. CDR3 bases: TGTGCCAGCAGCGTGGGCGGGACAGCATTCAATCAGCCCCAGCATTTT. Amino acids: CASSVGGTAFNQPQHF.

V is TRBV5-1 and J is TRBJ1-3, with a possible D match to TRBD1 (6 bases). The CDR3 runs to 16 residues. With 0 bases removed from V and 4 bases from J, the gap between germline ends came to 14 bases. Germline CDR1 SGHRS, CDR2 YFSETQ. CDR3 sequence (DNA): TGCGCCAGCAGCTTGGTAGGACAGTTCTACGGAAACACCATATATTTT. Its protein is CASSLVGQFYGNTIYF.

V and J are TRBV9 and TRBJ2-1; 13 nucleotides line up with TRBD2. V trimming: 4 bases; J trimming: 7 bases; junction bases outside the gene matches: 11. Germline CDR1 SGDLS, CDR2 YYNGEE. The CDR3 loop spans 17 amino acids. CDR3: CASSLRTSGGPGNEQFF. Here the CDR3 DNA reads TGTGCCAGCAGCCTACGGACTAGCGGGGGACCGGGGAATGAGCAGTTCTTC.

The gene calls are TRBV15 and TRBJ2-4; 9 bases match TRBD1. The CDR3 covers 17 residues. Per germline, CDR1 LNHNV and CDR2 YYDKDF (reference sequence). V lost 0 bases and J lost 3; bases outside the gene matches: 6. The CDR3 DNA reads TGTGCCACCAGCAGAGATCGTTGGGGACAGGGCAAAAACATTCAGTACTTC. Translating gives CATSRDRWGQGKNIQYF.

This clone has only a few counts. The V gene is TRBV6-5, the J gene TRBJ1-2; no clear D. Germline CDR1 is MNHEY and CDR2 is SVGAGI. V dropped 6 bases and J dropped 4 bases, with 18 bases sitting between them. The CDR3 extends over 15 amino acids. CDR3 region: CASSVGSTLTYGYTF. The CDR3 DNA reads TGTGCCAGCAGCGTCGGGTCGACTCTAACCTATGGCTACACCTTC.

This chain uses TRBV7-2 with TRBJ1-6, with TRBD1 matching 7 bases. Trimming at V came to 8 bases and at J to 5 bases, leaving 6 bases not matched to a gene. The germline V gene encodes CDR1 SGHTA and CDR2 FQGNSA. CDR3 length equals 14 residues. The CDR3 region has the DNA TGTGCCAGCCGCCGGGACAGAGATAATTCACCCCTCCACTTT. This codes for CASRRDRDNSPLHF.

The J gene is TRBJ2-3, the V gene TRBV9, with D maybe TRBD2 (6 bases). Trimming pared 0 bases from V and 4 bases from J, leaving 15 bases between. The CDR3 contains 16 residues. The germline V gene encodes CDR1 SGDLS and CDR2 YYNGEE. The CDR3 spells CASSVGPGGRADTQYF. The CDR3 DNA reads as TGTGCCAGCAGCGTAGGCCCCGGGGGTAGGGCAGATACGCAGTATTTT.

This clone was seen a few times. The chain has TRBV19 and TRBJ1-1, with 9 bases matching TRBD1. The CDR3 length is 14 residues. Germline V CDR1 and CDR2: LNHDA, SQIVND (reference sequence). V lost 4 bases and J lost 5; bases outside the gene matches: 5. DNA for the CDR3: TGTGCCAGTAGTAAAGGACAGGGGAGGACTGAAGCTTTCTTT. It encodes CASSKGQGRTEAFF.

This chain connects TRBV15 to TRBJ1-2; perhaps TRBD1 as D (5 bases). Germline V lookup: CDR1 LNHNV, CDR2 YYDKDF (reference sequence). The V and J ends lost 7 bases and 4 bases respectively, with 16 bases between them. The CDR3 totals 14 residues. The CDR3 sequence is CATNLGVSSYGYTF. Here the CDR3 DNA reads TGTGCCACCAACTTAGGGGTTAGTTCCTATGGCTACACCTTC. Looking up the rest from reference TRBV15 and TRBJ1-2 gives the full variable domain: DAMVIQNPRYQVTQFGKPVTLSCSQTLNHNVMYWYQQKSSQAPKLLFHYYDKDFNNEADTPDNFQSRRPNTSFCFLDIRSPGLGDTAMYLCATNLGVSSYGYTFGSGTRLTVV.

The chain has TRBV5-1 and TRBJ2-1; 16 bases are shared with TRBD2. Germline CDR1 SGHRS, CDR2 YFSETQ. V lost 0 bases and J lost 8; bases outside the gene matches: 11. CDR3 length equals 19 residues. The CDR3 is CASSLGGLAGGQRPDEQFF. The CDR3 coding sequence is TGCGCCAGCAGCTTGGGGGGACTAGCGGGGGGGCAACGACCTGATGAGCAGTTCTTC. Using reference TRBV5-1 and TRBJ2-1 for the parts outside the CDR3, the full variable domain is KAGVTQTPRYLIKTRGQQVTLSCSPISGHRSVSWYQQTPGQGLQFLFEYFSETQRNKGNFPGRFSGRQFSNSRSEMNVSTLELGDSALYLCASSLGGLAGGQRPDEQFFGPGTRLTVL.